This is a list of T cell receptor beta chains from one sample in a study of T-cell memory formation after mild COVID-19. MiXCR, run by TCRdb on the 5' RACE reads, gives a single entry per CDR3 protein. The table has more than 350,000 distinct CDR3 sequences, roughly 20% seen once. Specimen: PBMCs or a T cell subset sorted from them (not recorded which). Receptors originate from an adult woman who had mild COVID-19 (a few samples of this study predate the infection). Cell type and time point are not known. Each CDR3 is given with its conserved first and last residue. The D gene is left open where the match is weak. Expanded clones are given a class, and other clones once, few, many or no size at all.

d_call	clone_size	v_call	j_call	cdr3_nt	cdr3_aa
NA	NA	TRBV5-1	TRBJ1-1	TGCGCCAGCAGCTTAGAGTATACTAAGAACACTGAAGCTTTCTTT	CASSLEYTKNTEAFF
TRBD1	NA	TRBV5-5	TRBJ2-6	TGTGCCAGCAGCGATAGAACAGGGGCTGGGGCCAACGTCCTGACTTTC	CASSDRTGAGANVLTF
NA	NA	TRBV25-1	TRBJ1-2	TGTGCCAGCAGTGAATATAGTAGACCGGCTAACTATGGCTACACCTTC	CASSEYSRPANYGYTF
TRBD2	few	TRBV6-4	TRBJ2-3	TGTGCCAGCAGTAAGGAGCGGGGCTCGACAGATACGCAGTATTTT	CASSKERGSTDTQYF
TRBD2	many	TRBV5-5	TRBJ2-1	TGTGCCAGCAGCCCATCGGGGTCGGGACTAGCGGCCCTGGGCAATGAGCAGTTCTTC	CASSPSGSGLAALGNEQFF
NA	few	TRBV5-1	TRBJ2-1	TGCGCCACCCGAGTAGGGGGAGTGAGTGATGAGCAGTTCTTC	CATRVGGVSDEQFF
TRBD1	few	TRBV5-1	TRBJ1-1	TGCGCCAGCAGCTTGGGACCCGGACAGGGTTGGGGTAACACTGAAGCTTTCTTT	CASSLGPGQGWGNTEAFF
NA	few	TRBV7-9	TRBJ2-1	TGTGCCAGCAGCATTAATCCCTTCAATGGTGAGCAGTTCTTC	CASSINPFNGEQFF
TRBD1	NA	TRBV12-3/TRBV12-4	TRBJ1-5	TGTGCCAGCAGTCGTGGACAGGGCGGGTCCCAGCCCCAGCATTTT	CASSRGQGGSQPQHF
TRBD1	NA	TRBV19	TRBJ1-1	TGTGCCAGTAGTATACCCGAGGGACAGGGGATAAGCACTGAAGCTTTCTTT	CASSIPEGQGISTEAFF
NA	NA	TRBV5-1	TRBJ2-3	TGCGCCAGCGCCCGTAATCCTACGGCATCGGGCACAGATACGCAGTATTTT	CASARNPTASGTDTQYF
TRBD2	NA	TRBV6-6	TRBJ2-1	TGTGCCACGACCAGCGGGAGGGCCGAAAATGAGCAGTTCTTC	CATTSGRAENEQFF
TRBD1	few	TRBV12-3/TRBV12-4	TRBJ1-5	TGTGCCAGCAGTTCTGGACAGGGAATCCCCAATCAGCCCCAGCATTTT	CASSSGQGIPNQPQHF
NA	NA	TRBV9	TRBJ2-1	TGTGCCAGCAGCCCACGAGGGGTCCCCTACAATGAGCAGTTCTTC	CASSPRGVPYNEQFF
TRBD1	few	TRBV20-1	TRBJ2-7	TGCAGTGCCTTTTCCCGGGACAGGGGGATCTACGAGCAGTACTTC	CSAFSRDRGIYEQYF
NA	few	TRBV6-5	TRBJ2-7	TGTGCCACTAAGACCGGGACGGCCTCCTACGAGCAGTACTTC	CATKTGTASYEQYF
NA	NA	TRBV7-7	TRBJ2-3	TGTGCCAGCAGCTCTCAGCCTAGGGTTGGTACGCAGTATTTT	CASSSQPRVGTQYF
NA	many	TRBV5-4	TRBJ1-5	TGTGCCAGCAGTAGGGGGAGGATAAATCAGCCCCAGCATTTT	CASSRGRINQPQHF
NA	NA	TRBV11-3	TRBJ1-1	TGTGCCAGCAGCGCCCCGAGGTTGAACACTGAAGCTTTCTTT	CASSAPRLNTEAFF
NA	NA	TRBV12-3/TRBV12-4	TRBJ1-2	TGTGCCAGCAGGAGGGACGAGTCACCTAACTATGGCTACACCTTC	CASRRDESPNYGYTF
TRBD1	few	TRBV5-1	TRBJ2-1	TGCGCCAGCAGCTGGGGACAGGGAGCTGAGCAGTTCTTC	CASSWGQGAEQFF
NA	few	TRBV20-1	TRBJ1-5	TGCAGTGCTAGCCTGATTGGAGGGACCAGGGATCAGCCCCAGCATTTT	CSASLIGGTRDQPQHF
NA	few	TRBV6-6	TRBJ2-3	TGTGCCAGCAGTTACAGGCAGGGCTCCACAGATACGCAGTATTTT	CASSYRQGSTDTQYF
NA	NA	TRBV20-1	TRBJ1-5	TGCAGTGCTAGGGACAGAGGCAATCAGCCCCAGCATTTT	CSARDRGNQPQHF
TRBD2	once	TRBV9	TRBJ2-2	TGTGCCAGCAGCGCCTGGACGGGAGGAGGCACCGGGGAGCTGTTTTTT	CASSAWTGGGTGELFF
TRBD2	NA	TRBV7-2	TRBJ2-5	TGTGCCAGCAGCTTAGCGGCCCAGCGGGGGCAGGAGTACTTC	CASSLAAQRGQEYF
NA	few	TRBV9	TRBJ2-1	TGTGCCAGCAGCGCTCCGGGACGGCACAATGAGCAGTTCTTC	CASSAPGRHNEQFF
TRBD2	few	TRBV7-2	TRBJ2-3	TGTGCCAGCAGCTCAACTGTACGGGGGGACACGCAGTATTTT	CASSSTVRGDTQYF
TRBD2	few	TRBV6-6	TRBJ2-3	TGTGCCAGCAGTTACTCTTCGACCCCGGGACTAGCGGGGGAGAGCACAGATACGCAGTATTTT	CASSYSSTPGLAGESTDTQYF
NA	few	TRBV20-1	TRBJ2-1	TGCAGTGCTAGTGCGAGAGCCCATGAGCAGTTCTTC	CSASARAHEQFF
NA	NA	TRBV5-6	TRBJ1-1	TGTGCCAGCAGCCCTGGACCGGGGTCTGAAGCTTTCTTT	CASSPGPGSEAFF
NA	NA	TRBV4-3	TRBJ2-1	TGCGCCAGCAGCCAAGATCAACCGGGAGTTAGCAACAATGAGCAGTTCTTC	CASSQDQPGVSNNEQFF
NA	NA	TRBV3-1	TRBJ2-5	TGTGCCAGCAGCCATCTGGTGGAGACCCAGTACTTC	CASSHLVETQYF
NA	NA	TRBV29-1	TRBJ2-3	TGCAGCGTTTTGCCAGGTCTAGCGCCAGATACGCAGTATTTT	CSVLPGLAPDTQYF
NA	NA	TRBV27	TRBJ2-7	TGTGCCAGCAGCCGGACAGTCAGTAGCGAGCAGTACTTC	CASSRTVSSEQYF
NA	NA	TRBV10-3	TRBJ1-6	TGTGCCATCAGAGACTCAGGAACCTATAATTCACCCCTCCACTTT	CAIRDSGTYNSPLHF
NA	NA	TRBV27	TRBJ1-1	TGTGCCAGCGGGGAAACAGGGATGAACACTGAAGCTTTCTTT	CASGETGMNTEAFF
TRBD2	NA	TRBV19	TRBJ2-7	TGTGCCAGTAGTATGGAGCGGGAAGGGTCCTACGAGCAGTACTTC	CASSMEREGSYEQYF
TRBD1	NA	TRBV7-3	TRBJ1-6	TGTGCCAGCAGCTTAGACAGGGAATCACCCCTCCACTTT	CASSLDRESPLHF
NA	few	TRBV20-1	TRBJ2-1	TGCAGTGCTACAACTCAGCGAACCGAGCAGTTCTTC	CSATTQRTEQFF